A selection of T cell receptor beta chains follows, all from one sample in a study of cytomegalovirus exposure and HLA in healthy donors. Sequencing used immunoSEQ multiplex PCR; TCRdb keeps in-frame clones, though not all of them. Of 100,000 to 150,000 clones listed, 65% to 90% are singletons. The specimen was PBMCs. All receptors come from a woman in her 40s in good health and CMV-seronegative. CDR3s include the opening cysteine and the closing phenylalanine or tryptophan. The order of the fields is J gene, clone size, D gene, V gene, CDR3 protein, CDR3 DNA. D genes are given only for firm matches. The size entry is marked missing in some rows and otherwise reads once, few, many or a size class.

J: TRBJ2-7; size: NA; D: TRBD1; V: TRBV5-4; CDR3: CASSSVGGQGAEQYF; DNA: TGTGCCAGCAGCTCTGTAGGGGGACAGGGGGCCGAGCAGTACTTC
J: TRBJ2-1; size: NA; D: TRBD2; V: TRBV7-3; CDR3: CASSLSPLAGGYNEQFF; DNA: TGTGCCAGCAGCCTAAGTCCTCTAGCGGGGGGTTACAATGAGCAGTTCTTC
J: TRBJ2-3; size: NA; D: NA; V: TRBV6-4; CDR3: CATKTSLTSTDTQYF; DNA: TGTGCCACCAAGACCTCTTTGACTTCCACAGATACGCAGTATTTT
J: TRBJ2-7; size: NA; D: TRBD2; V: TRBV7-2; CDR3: CASSFALAGPLNEQYF; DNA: TGTGCCAGCAGCTTTGCGTTAGCGGGTCCCCTGAACGAGCAGTACTTC
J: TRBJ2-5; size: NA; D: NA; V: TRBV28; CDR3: CASSDPGVGETQYF; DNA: TGTGCCAGCAGTGATCCAGGGGTAGGAGAGACCCAGTACTTC
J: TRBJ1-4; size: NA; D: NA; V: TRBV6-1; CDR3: CAAGGGGNEKLFF; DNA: TGTGCCGCGGGCGGCGGGGGGAATGAAAAACTGTTTTTT
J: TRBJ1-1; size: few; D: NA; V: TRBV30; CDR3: CAWSLGSGAAFF; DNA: TGTGCCTGGAGCTTGGGGTCAGGGGCAGCTTTCTTT
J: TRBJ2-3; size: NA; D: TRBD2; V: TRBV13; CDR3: CASSSKALAGEADTQYF; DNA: TGTGCCAGCAGCTCCAAAGCTCTAGCGGGAGAAGCAGATACGCAGTATTTT
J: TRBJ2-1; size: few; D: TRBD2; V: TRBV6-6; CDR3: CASSGTSDRSYNEQFF; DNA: TGTGCCAGCAGTGGTACTAGCGATCGCTCCTACAATGAGCAGTTCTTC
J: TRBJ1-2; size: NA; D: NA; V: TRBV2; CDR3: CASTGQGPNYGYTF; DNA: TGTGCCAGCACCGGGCAGGGCCCTAACTATGGCTACACCTTC
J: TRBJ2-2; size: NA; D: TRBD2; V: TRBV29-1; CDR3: CSVVSSGGLFF; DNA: TGCAGCGTTGTCTCCAGCGGGGGGTTGTTTTTT
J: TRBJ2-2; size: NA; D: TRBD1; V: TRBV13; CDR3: CASSFARDRITGELFF; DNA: TGTGCCAGCAGCTTCGCCCGGGACAGAATTACCGGGGAGCTGTTTTTT
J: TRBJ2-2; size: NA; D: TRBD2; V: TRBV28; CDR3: CASSLFAPSGWSIGELFF; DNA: TGTGCCAGCAGTTTATTTGCTCCTAGCGGGTGGAGTATAGGGGAGCTGTTTTTT
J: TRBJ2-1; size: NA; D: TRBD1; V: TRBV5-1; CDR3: CASRQQGASYNEQFF; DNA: TGCGCCAGCCGCCAACAGGGGGCGTCCTACAATGAGCAGTTCTTC
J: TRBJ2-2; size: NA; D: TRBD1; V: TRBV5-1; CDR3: CASSSRTGENTGELFF; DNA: TGCGCCAGCAGCTCCCGGACAGGGGAGAACACCGGGGAGCTGTTTTTT
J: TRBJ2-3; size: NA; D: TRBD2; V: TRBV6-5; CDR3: CASSSGLAGHRDTQYF; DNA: TGTGCCAGCAGTTCCGGACTAGCGGGGCACCGGGATACGCAGTATTTT
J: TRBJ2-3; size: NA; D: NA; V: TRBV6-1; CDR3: CASSETGLSGIPSTDTQYF; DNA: TGTGCCAGCAGTGAGACGGGCCTATCGGGGATCCCTAGCACAGATACGCAGTATTTT
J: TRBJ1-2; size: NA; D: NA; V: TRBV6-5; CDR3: CASSYSQGKYGYTF; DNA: TGTGCCAGCAGTTACTCCCAGGGGAAATATGGCTACACCTTC
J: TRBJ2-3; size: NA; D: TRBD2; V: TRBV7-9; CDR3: CASSSGTSGGFVSTDTQYF; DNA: TGTGCCAGCAGCTCCGGGACTAGCGGGGGTTTCGTTAGCACAGATACGCAGTATTTT
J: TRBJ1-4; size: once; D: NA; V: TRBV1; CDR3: CTSGGQGHRRGRKLFF; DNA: TGCACCAGCGGGGGACAGGGTCATCGACGCGGGAGAAAACTGTTTTTT
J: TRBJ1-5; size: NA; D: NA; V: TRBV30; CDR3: CAWTPWQGSNQPQHF; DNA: TGTGCCTGGACCCCCTGGCAGGGTAGCAATCAGCCCCAGCATTTT
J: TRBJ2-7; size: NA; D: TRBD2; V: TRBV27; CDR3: CASRPGLAQVYEQYF; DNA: TGTGCCAGCAGGCCGGGACTAGCGCAGGTCTACGAGCAGTACTTC
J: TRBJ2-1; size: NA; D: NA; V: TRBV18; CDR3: CASSPRAGGYNEQFF; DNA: TGTGCCAGCTCACCGAGAGCAGGCGGGTACAATGAGCAGTTCTTC
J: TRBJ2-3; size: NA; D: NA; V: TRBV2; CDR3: CASLPREGGNTQYF; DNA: TGTGCCAGCCTACCTCGAGAGGGAGGAAATACGCAGTATTTT